The T cell receptor beta chain under discussion was sequenced for a study of blood T cell repertoires in COVID-19. Trimming stripped 3 bases from V and 3 bases from J, with 11 bases between. This CDR3 region has 14 residues. Per germline, CDR1 SGHNT and CDR2 YYREEE (reference sequence). Assay used: immunoSEQ multiplex PCR; TCRdb lists only in-frame clones, some missing. The sample includes about 370,000 clones, 70% to 90% of them seen just once. This chain joins TRBV5-4 and TRBJ2-3; TRBD2 might be the D (6 bases). The source material was peripheral blood. The clonotype originates from a woman in her twenties or thirties with COVID-19, enrolled during active disease. DNA for the CDR3: TGTGCCAGCAGCTCCTCGCGGGGAACAGATACGCAGTATTTT. It codes for CASSSSRGTDTQYF.